The 5 T cell receptor beta chains presented below share a single source sample, sequenced in a study of cytomegalovirus exposure and HLA in healthy donors. Profiling relied on immunoSEQ multiplex PCR, and the TCRdb table lists in-frame clones only, not all of them. The table lists 110,000 or so clones, 80% to 90% of them singletons. The sample was PBMCs. These TCRs come from a man in his late teens or twenties in good health and CMV-seropositive.

The rearrangement joins TRBV18 to TRBJ1-5; TRBD1 aligns across 7 bases. V gave up 4 bases and J gave up 9 bases; unmatched junction bases: 3. CDR3 size: 12 residues. Germline CDR1 and CDR2: KGHSH and LQKENI. The CDR3 DNA sequence: TGTGCCAGCTCACTGGACAGGCGGCCCCAGCATTTT. It translates to CASSLDRRPQHF.

V usage is TRBV11-3 and J usage is TRBJ1-5; perhaps TRBD1 as D (5 bases). The CDR3 length is 18 residues. CDR1 and CDR2 from the germline V gene are SGHNT and YENEEA. The germline V and J ends were trimmed by 5 bases and 1 base, with 21 bases remaining between them. The CDR3 spells CASSPCILRQLSNQPQHF. The DNA for the CDR3 is TGTGCCAGCAGCCCTTGTATTCTCCGACAGTTGAGCAATCAGCCCCAGCATTTT. Drawing the rest from reference TRBV11-3 and TRBJ1-5, the complete variable domain is EAGVVQSPRYKIIEKKQPVAFWCNPISGHNTLYWYLQNLGQGPELLIRYENEEAVDDSQLPKDRFSAERLKGVDSTLKIQPAELGDSAVYLCASSPCILRQLSNQPQHFGDGTRLSIL.

The DNA for the CDR3 is TGTGCCAGCAGTGTGGGCAGCTCAGGGGATACGCAGTATTTT. Translated, it gives CASSVGSSGDTQYF. The V gene is TRBV2, the J gene TRBJ2-3; possible D gene TRBD1, 5 bases. The CDR3 consists of 14 residues. Germline lookup yields CDR1 SNHLY and CDR2 FYNNEI. Trimming took 4 bases from V and 6 from J, leaving 14 bases between them.

The CDR3 loop reads CASSGGDYSPLHF. The CDR3 region has the DNA TGTGCCAGCAGTGGCGGCGATTATTCACCCCTCCACTTT. The chain carries TRBV2 and TRBJ1-6; D is ambiguous. Germline V lookup: CDR1 SNHLY, CDR2 FYNNEI. The V and J ends lost 4 bases and 8 bases respectively, with 9 bases between them. The CDR3 runs 13 residues.

CDR3 bases: TGTGCCATCAGTGCCGGGACAGGGGCCGCTAGCACAGATACGCAGTATTTT. Translation: CAISAGTGAASTDTQYF. V usage is TRBV10-3 and J usage is TRBJ2-3; 10 positions match TRBD1. This CDR3 comprises 17 residues. CDR1 and CDR2 (germline): ENHRY, SYGVKD. After removal of 4 bases from V and 0 bases from J, the junction contained 7 bases not matched to a gene.